This T cell receptor (beta chain) is from a study of cytomegalovirus exposure and HLA in healthy donors. General study points: The authors excluded some V segments, including TRBV6-2 and TRBV6-3, as indistinguishable. One variant, a missense change in DCLRE1C, was linked in a later analysis to TCR beta V- and J-gene trimming. As a later analysis showed, several of the most significant clusters appeared to be linked to common viral pathogens.

Looked up from germline, CDR1 is GTSNPN and CDR2 is SVGIG (reference sequence). This CDR3 spans 16 amino acids. Losses at the gene ends were 2 bases for V and 4 bases for J; bases not matched to a gene: 10. With 60 Vbeta and 13 Jbeta primers, the PCR was carried out. Sequencing used immunoSEQ multiplex PCR; TCRdb keeps in-frame clones, though not all of them. This table lists approximately 50,000 clones. Remarks on this clone: Its cognate antigen is unknown.

The V and J genes are TRBV30 and TRBJ2-5, with 10 bases identical to TRBD2. The clonotype was recovered from a woman between 40 and 50 years old in good health and CMV-seronegative. Sequenced: PBMCs. DNA for the CDR3: TGTGCCTGGAGTAGGGGACTAGCGATGGTAAGAGAGACCCAGTACTTC. Its translation: CAWSRGLAMVRETQYF. The whole variable domain, remainder taken from reference TRBV30 and TRBJ2-5, is SQTIHQWPATLVQPVGSPLSLECTVEGTSNPNLYWYRQAAGRGLQLLFYSVGIGQISSEVPQNLSASRPQDRQFILSSKKLLLSDSGFYLCAWSRGLAMVRETQYFGPGTRLLVL.